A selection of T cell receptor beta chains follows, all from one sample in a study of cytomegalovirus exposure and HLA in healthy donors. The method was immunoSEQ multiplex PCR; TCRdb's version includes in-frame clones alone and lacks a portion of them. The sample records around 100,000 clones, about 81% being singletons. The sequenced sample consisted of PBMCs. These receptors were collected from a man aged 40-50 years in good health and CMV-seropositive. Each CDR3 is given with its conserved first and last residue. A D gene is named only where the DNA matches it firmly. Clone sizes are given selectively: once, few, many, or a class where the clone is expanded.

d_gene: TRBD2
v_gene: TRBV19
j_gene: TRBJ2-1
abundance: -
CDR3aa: CASSRGRAGGYNEQFF
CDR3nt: TGTGCCAGTAGTAGGGGGCGAGCGGGAGGGTACAATGAGCAGTTCTTC

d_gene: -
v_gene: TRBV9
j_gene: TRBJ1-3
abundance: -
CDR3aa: CASAPGTRNAIYF
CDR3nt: TGTGCCAGCGCGCCCGGGACTCGAAACGCCATATATTTT

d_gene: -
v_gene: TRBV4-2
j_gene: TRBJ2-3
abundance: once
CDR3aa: CASSRAGSGDTQYF
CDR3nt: TGTGCCAGCAGCCGGGCGGGAAGTGGAGATACGCAGTATTTT

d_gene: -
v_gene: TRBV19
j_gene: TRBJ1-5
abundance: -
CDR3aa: CASRVALDSNQPQHF
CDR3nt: TGTGCCTCCCGGGTAGCCTTAGATAGCAATCAGCCCCAGCATTTT

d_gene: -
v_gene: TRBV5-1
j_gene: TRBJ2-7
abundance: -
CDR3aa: CASSFLQGYSYEQYF
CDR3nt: TGCGCCAGCAGCTTTTTGCAGGGATACTCCTACGAGCAGTACTTC

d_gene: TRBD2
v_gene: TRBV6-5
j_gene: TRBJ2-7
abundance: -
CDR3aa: CASSSPGGAYEQYF
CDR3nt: TGTGCCAGCAGTAGCCCGGGGGGGGCCTACGAGCAGTACTTC

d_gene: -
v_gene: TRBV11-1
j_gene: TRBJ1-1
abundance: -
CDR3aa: CASSARTLSFF
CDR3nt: TGTGCCAGCAGCGCAAGGACATTATCTTTCTTT

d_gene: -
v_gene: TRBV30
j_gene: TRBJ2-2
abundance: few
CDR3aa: CACFGGYTGELFF
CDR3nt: TGTGCCTGTTTCGGCGGCTACACCGGGGAGCTGTTTTTT

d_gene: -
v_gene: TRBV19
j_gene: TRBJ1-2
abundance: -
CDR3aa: CASSIWGGAPSSDGYTF
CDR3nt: TGTGCCAGTAGTATATGGGGGGGGGCGCCTTCTTCGGATGGCTACACCTTC

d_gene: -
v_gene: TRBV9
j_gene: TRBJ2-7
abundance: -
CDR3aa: CASSEGDGFSEQYF
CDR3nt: TGTGCCAGCAGCGAGGGGGACGGCTTCTCGGAGCAGTACTTC

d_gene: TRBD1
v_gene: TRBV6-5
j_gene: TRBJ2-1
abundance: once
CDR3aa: CASRYTGVGEQFF
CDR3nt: TGTGCCAGCAGGTACACAGGGGTTGGGGAGCAGTTCTTC